This TCR beta chain was captured by sequencing in a study of post-analysis software for immune sequencing data. General study points: Batch-mates among the samples co-clustered strongly by F measure. Five TRBV segments occurring more often in patients than controls included TRBV5-6, TRBV5-1 and TRBV20-1.

On this clonotype: Its antigen remains unidentified.

The TCR beta cDNA libraries carried unique molecular identifiers. TCRdb reanalysed the PCR reads using MiXCR and keeps one entry per CDR3 protein. Altogether 400,000 to 500,000 distinct CDR3 sequences are present, approximately 42% being singletons, with the ten largest covering approximately 7.7%. V was clipped by 5 bases and J by 9 bases, with 20 bases between them. This CDR3 contains 15 residues. The germline V gene has CDR1 LGHDT and CDR2 YNNKEL (reference sequence). Material: blood. The TCR sequence derives from a girl aged 2 to 10 with multiple sclerosis. The rearrangement joins TRBV3-1 to TRBJ2-1, with D perhaps TRBD2 (6 bases). For the CDR3, the DNA is TGTGCCAGCAGCTTCAACCTAGCGTTGGCGGGTGAGCAGTTCTTC. Protein product: CASSFNLALAGEQFF.